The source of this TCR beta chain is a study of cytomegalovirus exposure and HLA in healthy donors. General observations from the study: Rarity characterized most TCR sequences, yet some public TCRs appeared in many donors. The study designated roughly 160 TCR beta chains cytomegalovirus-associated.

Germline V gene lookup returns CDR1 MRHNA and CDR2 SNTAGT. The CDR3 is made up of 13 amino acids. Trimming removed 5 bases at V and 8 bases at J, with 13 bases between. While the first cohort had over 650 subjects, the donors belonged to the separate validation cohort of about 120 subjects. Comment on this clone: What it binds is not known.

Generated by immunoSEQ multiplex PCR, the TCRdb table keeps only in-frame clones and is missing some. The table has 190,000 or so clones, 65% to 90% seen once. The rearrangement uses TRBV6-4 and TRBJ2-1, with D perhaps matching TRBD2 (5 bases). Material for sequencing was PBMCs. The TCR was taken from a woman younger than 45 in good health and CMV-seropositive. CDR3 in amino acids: CASSLELRDEQFF. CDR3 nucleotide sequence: TGTGCCAGCAGTTTGGAGCTGCGGGATGAGCAGTTCTTC.